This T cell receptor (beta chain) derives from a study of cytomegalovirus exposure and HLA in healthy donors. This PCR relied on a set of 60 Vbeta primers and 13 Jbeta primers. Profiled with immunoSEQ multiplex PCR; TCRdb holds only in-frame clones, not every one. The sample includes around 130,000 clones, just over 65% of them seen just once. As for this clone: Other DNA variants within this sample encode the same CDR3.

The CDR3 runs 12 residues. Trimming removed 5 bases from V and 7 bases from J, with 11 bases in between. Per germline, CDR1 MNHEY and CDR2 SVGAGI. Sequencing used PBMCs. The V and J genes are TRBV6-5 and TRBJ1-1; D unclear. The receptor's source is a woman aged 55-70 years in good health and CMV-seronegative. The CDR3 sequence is CASSGEGFEAFF. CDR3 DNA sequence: TGTGCCAGCAGTGGAGAGGGCTTTGAAGCTTTCTTT.